The clone carrying this TCR beta chain was detected once. The sample originates from a study of blood T cell repertoires in COVID-19. Across the whole study: Researchers got acute and convalescent COVID-19 samples from the United States, Italy and Spain. The cDNA or gDNA used as material had been derived from T cells, B-cell-depleted T cells, or PBMCs.

Study processing details: Reference gene primer amplification gave nucleated cell count estimates. Repertoires were generated with immunoSEQ multiplex PCR, while TCRdb's copy carries only in-frame clones and drops some. V, J and clone size reflect that table, while D and trimming were determined from the DNA. The repertoire consists of fewer than 100,000 clones, with 75% to 95% occurring once and the leading ten covering about 1.9%. The receptor was isolated from a woman between 45 and 60 years old in a cohort sampled during active COVID-19. Sequencing input: peripheral blood.

CDR3 protein: CASSDLAGTYEQYF. CDR3 DNA: TGTGCCAGCAGTGACCTAGCGGGGACATACGAGCAGTACTTC. This chain connects TRBV2 to TRBJ2-7; 9 nucleotides align to TRBD2. V shed 3 bases, J shed 4 bases, and the junction held 4 bases outside the gene matches. The CDR3 contains 14 residues. Germline V gives CDR1 SNHLY, CDR2 FYNNEI.